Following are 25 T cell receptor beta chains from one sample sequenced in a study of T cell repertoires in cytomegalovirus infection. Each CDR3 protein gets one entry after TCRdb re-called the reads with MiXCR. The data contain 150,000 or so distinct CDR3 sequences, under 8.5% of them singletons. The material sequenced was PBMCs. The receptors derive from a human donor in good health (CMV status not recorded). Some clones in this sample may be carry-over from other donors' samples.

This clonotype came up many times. The CDR3 spells CASSSSWGQDTQYF. The CDR3 DNA is TGTGCCAGCAGCTCCTCATGGGGGCAAGATACGCAGTATTTT. This sequence joins TRBV7-2 and TRBJ2-3, with D possibly matching TRBD1 (6 bases). Trimming left V 4 bases short and J 5 bases short, with 13 bases between. This CDR3 has 14 amino acids. Germline V gives CDR1 SGHTA, CDR2 FQGNSA.

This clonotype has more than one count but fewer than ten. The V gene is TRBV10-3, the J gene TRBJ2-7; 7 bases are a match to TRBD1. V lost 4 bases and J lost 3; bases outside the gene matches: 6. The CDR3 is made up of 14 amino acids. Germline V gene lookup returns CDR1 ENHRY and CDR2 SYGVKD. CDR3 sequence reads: CAISAPGTDYEQYF. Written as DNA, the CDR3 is TGTGCCATCAGTGCCCCCGGGACAGACTACGAGCAGTACTTC.

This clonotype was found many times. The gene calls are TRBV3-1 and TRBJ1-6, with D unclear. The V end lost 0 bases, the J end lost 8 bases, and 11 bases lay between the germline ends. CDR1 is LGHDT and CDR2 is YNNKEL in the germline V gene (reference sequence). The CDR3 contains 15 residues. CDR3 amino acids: CASSQERQSHSPLHF. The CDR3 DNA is TGTGCCAGCAGCCAAGAGAGACAATCGCATTCACCCCTCCACTTT.

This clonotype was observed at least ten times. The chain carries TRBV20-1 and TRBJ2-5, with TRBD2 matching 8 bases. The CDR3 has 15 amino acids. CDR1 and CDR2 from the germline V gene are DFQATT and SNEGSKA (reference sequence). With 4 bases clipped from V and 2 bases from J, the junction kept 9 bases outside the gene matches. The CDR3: CSATGGPVGQETQYF. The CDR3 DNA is TGCAGTGCTACGGGAGGGCCGGTGGGGCAAGAGACCCAGTACTTC.

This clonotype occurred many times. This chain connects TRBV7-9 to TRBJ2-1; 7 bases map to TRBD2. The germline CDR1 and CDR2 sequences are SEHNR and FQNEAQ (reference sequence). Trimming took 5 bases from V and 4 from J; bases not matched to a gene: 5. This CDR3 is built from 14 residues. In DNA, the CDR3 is TGTGCCAGCAGCCCCCGGACTAGTTACAATGAGCAGTTCTTC. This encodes CASSPRTSYNEQFF.

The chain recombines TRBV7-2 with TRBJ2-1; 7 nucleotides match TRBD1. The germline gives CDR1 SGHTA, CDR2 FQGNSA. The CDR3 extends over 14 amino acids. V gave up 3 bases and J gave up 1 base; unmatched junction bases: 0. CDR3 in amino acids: CASSFRGSYNEQFF. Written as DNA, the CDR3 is TGTGCCAGCAGCTTCAGGGGGTCCTACAATGAGCAGTTCTTC.

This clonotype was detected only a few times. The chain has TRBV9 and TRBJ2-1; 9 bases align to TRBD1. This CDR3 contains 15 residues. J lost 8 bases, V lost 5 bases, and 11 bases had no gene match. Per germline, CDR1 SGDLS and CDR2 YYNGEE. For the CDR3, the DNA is TGTGCCAGCAGTTCTTCCGGGACAGGGTGGGATGAGCAGTTCTTC. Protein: CASSSSGTGWDEQFF.

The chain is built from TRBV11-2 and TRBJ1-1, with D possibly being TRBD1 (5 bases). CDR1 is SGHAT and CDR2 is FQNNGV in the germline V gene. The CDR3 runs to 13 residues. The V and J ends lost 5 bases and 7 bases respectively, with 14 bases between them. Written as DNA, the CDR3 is TGTGCCAGCAGCCTTAGTTCGGGGGTTGAAGCTTTCTTT. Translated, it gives CASSLSSGVEAFF.

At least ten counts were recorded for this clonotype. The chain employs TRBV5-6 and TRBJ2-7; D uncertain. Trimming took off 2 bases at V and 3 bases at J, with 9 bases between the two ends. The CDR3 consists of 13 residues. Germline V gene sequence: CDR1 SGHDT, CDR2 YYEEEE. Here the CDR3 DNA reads TGTGCCAGCAGCTTTACGGAAAACTACGAGCAGTACTTC. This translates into CASSFTENYEQYF.

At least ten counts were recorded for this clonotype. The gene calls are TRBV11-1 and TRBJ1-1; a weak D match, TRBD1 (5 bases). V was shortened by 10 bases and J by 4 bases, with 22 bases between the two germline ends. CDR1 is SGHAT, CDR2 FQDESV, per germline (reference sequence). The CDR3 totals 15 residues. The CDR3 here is CATHTRQRVTTEAFF. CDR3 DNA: TGTGCCACCCATACTCGACAGCGGGTAACCACTGAAGCTTTCTTT. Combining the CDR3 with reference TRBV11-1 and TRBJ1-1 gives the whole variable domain EAEVAQSPRYKITEKSQAVAFWCDPISGHATLYWYRQILGQGPELLVQFQDESVVDDSQLPKDRFSAERLKGVDSTLKIQPAELGDSAMYLCATHTRQRVTTEAFFGQGTRLTVV.

The CDR3 region has the DNA TGTGCCAGCAGTCGAGTGACAGGGGGCTTGGACGAGCAGTACTTC. The encoded protein is CASSRVTGGLDEQYF. The gene calls are TRBV27 and TRBJ2-7, with TRBD1 identical over 10 bases. The trim removed 5 bases at V and 5 bases at J, leaving 9 bases unmatched. The CDR3 runs to 15 residues. Per the germline V gene, CDR1 is MNHEY and CDR2 is SMNVEV (reference sequence).

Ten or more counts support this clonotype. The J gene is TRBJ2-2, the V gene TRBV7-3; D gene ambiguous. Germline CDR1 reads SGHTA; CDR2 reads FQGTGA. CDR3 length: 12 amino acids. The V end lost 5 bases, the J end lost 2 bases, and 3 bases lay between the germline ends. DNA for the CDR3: TGTGCCAGCAGCGAAAACACCGGGGAGCTGTTTTTT. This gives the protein CASSENTGELFF.

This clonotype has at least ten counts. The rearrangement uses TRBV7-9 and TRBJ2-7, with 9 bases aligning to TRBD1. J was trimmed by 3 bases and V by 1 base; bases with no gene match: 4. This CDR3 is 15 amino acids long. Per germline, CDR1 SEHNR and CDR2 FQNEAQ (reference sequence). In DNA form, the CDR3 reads TGTGCCAGCAGCTTAGGACAGGGGGTAGGCTACGAGCAGTACTTC. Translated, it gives CASSLGQGVGYEQYF.

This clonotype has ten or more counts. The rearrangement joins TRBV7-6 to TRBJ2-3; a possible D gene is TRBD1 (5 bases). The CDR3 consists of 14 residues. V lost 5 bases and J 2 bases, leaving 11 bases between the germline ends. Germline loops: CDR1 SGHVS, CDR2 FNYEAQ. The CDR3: CASSRQPTTDTQYF. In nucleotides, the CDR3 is TGTGCCAGCAGCCGACAGCCCACCACAGATACGCAGTATTTT.

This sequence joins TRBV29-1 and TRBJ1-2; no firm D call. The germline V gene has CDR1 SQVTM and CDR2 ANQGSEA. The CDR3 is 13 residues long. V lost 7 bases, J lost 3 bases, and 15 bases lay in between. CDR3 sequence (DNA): TGCAGCGCGCGGGGTGGGCAGGACTATGGCTACACCTTC. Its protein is CSARGGQDYGYTF.

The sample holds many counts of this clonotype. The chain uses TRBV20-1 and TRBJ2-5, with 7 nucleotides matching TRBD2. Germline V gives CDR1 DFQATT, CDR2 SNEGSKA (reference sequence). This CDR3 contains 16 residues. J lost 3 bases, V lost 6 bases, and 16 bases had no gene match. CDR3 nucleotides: TGCAGTGCCCTTCCCCGCGGACTAGGAGCTGAAGAGACCCAGTACTTC. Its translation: CSALPRGLGAEETQYF.

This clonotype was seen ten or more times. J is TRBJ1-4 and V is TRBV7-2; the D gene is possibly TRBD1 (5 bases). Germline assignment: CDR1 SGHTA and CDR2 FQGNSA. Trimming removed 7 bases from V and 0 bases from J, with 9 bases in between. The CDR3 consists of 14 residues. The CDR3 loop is CASTRGTTNEKLFF. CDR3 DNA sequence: TGTGCCAGCACCCGGGGCACAACTAATGAAAAACTGTTTTTT.

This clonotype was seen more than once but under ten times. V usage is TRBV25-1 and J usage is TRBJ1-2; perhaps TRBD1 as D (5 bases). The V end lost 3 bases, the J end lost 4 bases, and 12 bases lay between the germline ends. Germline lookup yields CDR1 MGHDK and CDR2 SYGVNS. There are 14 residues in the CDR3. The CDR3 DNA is TGTGCCAGCAGTGATTCGGGACGCAGCTATGGCTACACCTTC. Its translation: CASSDSGRSYGYTF.

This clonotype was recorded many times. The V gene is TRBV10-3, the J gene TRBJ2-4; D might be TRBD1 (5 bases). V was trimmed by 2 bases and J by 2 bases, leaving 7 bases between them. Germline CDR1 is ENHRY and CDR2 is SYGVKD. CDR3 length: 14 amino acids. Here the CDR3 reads CAISEGATKNIQYF. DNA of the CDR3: TGTGCCATCAGTGAGGGGGCTACCAAAAACATTCAGTACTTC.

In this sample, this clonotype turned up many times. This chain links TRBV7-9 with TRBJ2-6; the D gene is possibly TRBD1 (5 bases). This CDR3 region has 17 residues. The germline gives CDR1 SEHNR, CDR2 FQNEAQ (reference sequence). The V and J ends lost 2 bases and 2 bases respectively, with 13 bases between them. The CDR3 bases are TGTGCCAGCAGCTTACCCGCAGGGATGGCTGGGGCCAACGTCCTGACTTTC. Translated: CASSLPAGMAGANVLTF.

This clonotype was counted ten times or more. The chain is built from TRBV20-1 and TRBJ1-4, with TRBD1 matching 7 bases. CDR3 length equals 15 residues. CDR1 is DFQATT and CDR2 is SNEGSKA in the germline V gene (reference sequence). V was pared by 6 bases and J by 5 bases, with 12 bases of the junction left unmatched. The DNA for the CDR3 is TGCAGTGCGGAAGCACGAGGGACAGAGAATGAAAAACTGTTTTTT. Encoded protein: CSAEARGTENEKLFF.

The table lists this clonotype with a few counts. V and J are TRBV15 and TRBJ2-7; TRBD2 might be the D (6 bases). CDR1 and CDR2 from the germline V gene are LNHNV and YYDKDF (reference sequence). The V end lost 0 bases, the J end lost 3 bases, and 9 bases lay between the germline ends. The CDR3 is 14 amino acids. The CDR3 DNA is TGTGCCACCAGCAGAGACCCGGGGGACTACGAGCAGTACTTC. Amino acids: CATSRDPGDYEQYF.

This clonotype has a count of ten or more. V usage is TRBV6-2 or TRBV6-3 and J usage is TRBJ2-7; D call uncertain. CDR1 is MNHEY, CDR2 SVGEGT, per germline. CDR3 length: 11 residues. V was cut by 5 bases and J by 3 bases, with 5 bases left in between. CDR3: CASSQIYEQYF. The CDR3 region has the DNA TGTGCCAGCAGTCAAATCTACGAGCAGTACTTC.

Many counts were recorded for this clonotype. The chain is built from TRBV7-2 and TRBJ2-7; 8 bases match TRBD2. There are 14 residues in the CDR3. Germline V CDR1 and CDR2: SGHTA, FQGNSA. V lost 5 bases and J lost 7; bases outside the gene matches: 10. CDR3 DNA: TGTGCCAGCAGCCCGGGGGGGGGCCCGAGGGAGCAGTACTTC. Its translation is CASSPGGGPREQYF.

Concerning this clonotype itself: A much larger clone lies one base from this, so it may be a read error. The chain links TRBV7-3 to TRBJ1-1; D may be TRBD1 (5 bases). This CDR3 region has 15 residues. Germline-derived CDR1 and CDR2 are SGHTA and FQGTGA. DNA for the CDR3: TGTGCCAGCAGCTCGTCAGGGTTCCCGAACACTGAAGCTTTATTT. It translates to CASSSSGFPNTEALF.